The source of this TCR beta chain is a study of human T cells and chemical hapten exposure. Study-level background: DPC at 0.01% went onto the upper back in patch tests, read at 6 days.

Individual cDNA molecules received unique molecular identifiers in the library. Original methodology: From around 25,000 to 690,000 TCRs were found per sample, with a median of about 96,000. TCRdb re-analysed the RACE reads in MiXCR, keeping a single row per CDR3 protein. TCRdb's processing, not the authors', yielded these V and J calls. This table holds 90,000 to 120,000 distinct CDR3 sequences, around 10% found once. The time point was: patch test 1, 2 weeks after DPC sensitization. Documented treatment: therapeutic diphenylcyclopropenone sensitization with weekly scalp DPC. Prior to application of each patch test, blood was drawn. This clonotype was seen repeatedly, ten times or more. The CDR3 runs 15 residues. The germline V gene encodes CDR1 MNHEY and CDR2 SVGEGT. Trimming cost V 5 bases and J 5 bases, with 15 bases left between them.

The rearrangement joins TRBV6-2 or TRBV6-3 to TRBJ2-2, with a weak D call TRBD2 (5 bases). Specimen: whole blood, collected in connection with sensitization to the hapten diphenylcyclopropenone (DPC). The origin of this receptor is a woman aged 40 to 55 with alopecia areata. Some clones in this sample may be carry-over from other donors' samples. Written as DNA, the CDR3 is TGTGCCAGCAGTCGCGAGGGCCCCGGGACCGGGGAGCTGTTTTTT. This translates into CASSREGPGTGELFF.